The 25 T cell receptor beta chains given below trace back to one sample, sequenced in a study of cytotoxic CD8 clonotypes in ibrutinib-treated CLL. Sequencing used immunoSEQ multiplex PCR; TCRdb keeps in-frame clones, though not all of them. The sample records approximately 26,000 clones, 70% to 75% being singletons. The sample consisted of PBMCs, taken after 12 months of ibrutinib treatment. Source of these receptors: a human donor with chronic lymphocytic leukemia.

The gene calls are TRBV11-2 and TRBJ1-3; 7 nucleotides line up with TRBD1. Germline-derived CDR1 and CDR2 are SGHAT and FQNNGV. V shed 10 bases and J 5 bases; nucleotides not matched to a gene: 8. The CDR3 spans 13 residues. In nucleotides, the CDR3 is TGTGCCACCTCGGAGGGACAGCGAAACACCATATATTTT. Amino acids: CATSEGQRNTIYF.

The gene calls are TRBV7-8 and TRBJ1-3, with D unclear. Trimming cost V 1 base and J 3 bases, with 16 bases left between them. Germline lookup yields CDR1 SGHVS and CDR2 FQNEAQ. The CDR3 runs 17 residues. The CDR3 spells CASSLGGVETYGNTIYF. CDR3 bases: TGTGCCAGCAGCTTAGGGGGAGTCGAGACATATGGAAACACCATATATTTT.

This clone came up once. The chain joins TRBV19 to TRBJ2-7; D could derive from TRBD1 or TRBD2 (5 bases each). The CDR3 covers 15 residues. V gave up 3 bases and J gave up 4 bases, with 16 bases separating them. Germline V lookup: CDR1 LNHDA, CDR2 SQIVND (reference sequence). The CDR3 DNA is TGTGCCAGTAGTATCTTATGGGGACCGGGGTACGAGCAGTACTTC. Protein product: CASSILWGPGYEQYF.

V gene TRBV6-5 combines with J gene TRBJ2-1; D gene unclear. The CDR3 has 12 amino acids. Trimming cost V 5 bases and J 12 bases, with 14 bases left between them. Germline lookup yields CDR1 MNHEY and CDR2 SVGAGI. The CDR3 loop is CASSEPGFGQFF. CDR3 in DNA: TGTGCCAGCAGTGAGCCCGGATTCGGGCAGTTCTTC.

The V and J genes are TRBV5-4 and TRBJ2-1, with TRBD2 matching over 8 bases. The CDR3 sequence is 15 residues long. With 0 bases clipped from V and 9 bases from J, the junction kept 8 bases outside the gene matches. From germline, CDR1 is SGHNT and CDR2 YYREEE (reference sequence). CDR3 sequence reads: CASSLEGTRGGEQFF. The CDR3 DNA is TGTGCCAGCAGCTTGGAGGGGACTAGAGGAGGTGAGCAGTTCTTC. The whole variable domain, remainder taken from reference TRBV5-4 and TRBJ2-1, is ETGVTQSPTHLIKTRGQQVTLRCSSQSGHNTVSWYQQALGQGPQFIFQYYREEENGRGNFPPRFSGLQFPNYSSELNVNALELDDSALYLCASSLEGTRGGEQFFGPGTRLTVL.

CDR3 coding DNA: TGCGCCAGCAGCCTGACAGGGATCCCCTCCCTTGAGGCCAACGTCCTGACTTTC. Protein product: CASSLTGIPSLEANVLTF. The J gene is TRBJ2-6, the V gene TRBV5-1; TRBD1 matches 7 bases. Trimming cost V 4 bases and J 6 bases; bases outside gene matches: 16. The CDR3 is made up of 18 amino acids. Looked up from germline, CDR1 is SGHRS and CDR2 is YFSETQ.

The chain links TRBV19 to TRBJ1-6, with 9 nucleotides matching TRBD1. This CDR3 spans 16 amino acids. In germline, CDR1 is LNHDA, CDR2 SQIVND (reference sequence). V lost 5 bases to trimming and J lost 2 bases; unmatched junction nucleotides: 4. The CDR3 coding sequence is TGTGCCAGTAGTTTACAGGGGGCTCCCTATAATTCACCCCTCCACTTT. Protein: CASSLQGAPYNSPLHF.

The chain links TRBV30 to TRBJ1-6, with D unclear. In germline, CDR1 is GTSNPN, CDR2 SVGIG (reference sequence). CDR3 length: 12 residues. With 4 bases removed from V and 13 bases from J, the gap between germline ends came to 14 bases. CDR3 region: CAWKQQNRPLHF. Here the CDR3 DNA reads TGTGCCTGGAAACAGCAGAATCGGCCCCTCCACTTT.

This clone is judged medium-sized. The chain has TRBV27 and TRBJ1-5; 9 bases align to TRBD1. CDR1 is MNHEY and CDR2 is SMNVEV in the germline V gene (reference sequence). The CDR3 has 16 amino acids. J gave up 4 bases and V 6 bases, and 10 bases lay outside the gene matches. The CDR3 sequence: CASRRQGDPRNQPQHF. CDR3 coding DNA: TGTGCCAGCAGAAGACAGGGGGATCCTCGAAATCAGCCCCAGCATTTT.

This clone was detected once. The V call is TRBV6-5, the J call TRBJ1-3; 9 bases line up with TRBD1. There are 16 residues in the CDR3. V was clipped by 2 bases and J by 7 bases; unmatched bases: 9. Germline lookup yields CDR1 MNHEY and CDR2 SVGAGI. CDR3 nucleotides: TGTGCCAGCAGTTACCTCCCCGGGACAGGGATCAACACCATATATTTT. Its translation is CASSYLPGTGINTIYF.

The chain carries TRBV12-5 and TRBJ2-1; D might be TRBD1 (5 bases). The CDR3 consists of 15 residues. Germline assignment: CDR1 LGHNT and CDR2 FRNRAP. V was pared by 0 bases and J by 4 bases, with 10 bases between. CDR3 sequence: CASGLVPGHYNEQFF. The CDR3 nucleotides are TGTGCTAGTGGTTTGGTCCCCGGACATTACAATGAGCAGTTCTTC.

V is TRBV28 and J is TRBJ2-3, with a tentative D call TRBD1 (5 bases). The germline gives CDR1 MDHEN, CDR2 SYDVKM. The length of the CDR3 is 16 residues. Between the trimmed V and J ends, which lost 5 bases and 2 bases, there was a span of 17 bases. Here the CDR3 DNA reads TGTGCCAGCAGTCCCCACTTGGCAGGGTCCACAGATACGCAGTATTTT. Protein product: CASSPHLAGSTDTQYF.

This clone has only one observation. J is TRBJ2-2 and V is TRBV10-2, with 10 bases that match TRBD1. The junction had 10 bases not matched to a gene; V was cut back by 6 bases and J by 3 bases. The CDR3 loop spans 17 amino acids. Germline V gene lookup returns CDR1 WSHSY and CDR2 SAAADI. This chain's CDR3 is CASRVGQGLSYTGELFF. CDR3 coding DNA: TGCGCCAGCAGGGTGGGACAGGGGTTGAGCTACACCGGGGAGCTGTTTTTT.

The rearrangement uses TRBV27 and TRBJ2-7; D is unclear. The CDR3 sequence is 15 residues long. Trimming took 5 bases from V and 2 from J, leaving 16 bases between them. The germline CDR1 and CDR2 sequences are MNHEY and SMNVEV (reference sequence). The CDR3 region has the DNA TGTGCCAGCAGTCCCCAGACCCCGGGCGCCTACGAGCAGTACTTC. Translating gives CASSPQTPGAYEQYF.

This clone has only one observation. This chain uses TRBV2 with TRBJ2-2, with 9 bases fitting TRBD2. CDR1 is SNHLY, CDR2 FYNNEI, per germline. Losses at the gene ends were 6 bases for V and 0 bases for J; bases not matched to a gene: 5. The CDR3 covers 16 residues. The CDR3 reads CASRGSGGANTGELFF. The DNA of the CDR3 is TGTGCCAGCAGGGGTAGCGGGGGAGCGAACACCGGGGAGCTGTTTTTT.

This clone was seen once. This sequence joins TRBV6-5 and TRBJ2-7, with D tentatively TRBD1 or TRBD2 (5 bases each). The ends were cut back, 6 bases at V and 4 bases at J, with 13 bases in the middle. Per germline, CDR1 MNHEY and CDR2 SVGAGI. The CDR3 has 13 amino acids. The CDR3 DNA sequence: TGTGCCAGCAGGTACGGGACGGCTTACGAGCAGTACTTC. This gives the protein CASRYGTAYEQYF.

The chain carries TRBV5-6 and TRBJ1-2; perhaps TRBD1 as D (5 bases). Trimming removed 2 bases from V and 2 bases from J, with 7 bases in between. The CDR3 has 13 amino acids. Germline CDR1 SGHDT, CDR2 YYEEEE. DNA for the CDR3: TGTGCCAGCAGCTTTGAGGGGAACTATGGCTACACCTTC. Amino acids: CASSFEGNYGYTF.

The V gene is TRBV27, the J gene TRBJ1-4; D uncertain. Trimming left V 7 bases short and J 0 bases short, with 12 bases between. The CDR3 contains 15 residues. Germline CDR1 and CDR2: MNHEY and SMNVEV (reference sequence). This CDR3 is CASTKIGPTNEKLFF. CDR3 DNA: TGTGCCAGCACCAAAATAGGGCCAACTAATGAAAAACTGTTTTTT.

This clone has just one count. The chain recombines TRBV5-5 with TRBJ2-5; 11 bases are shared with TRBD2. J gave up 5 bases and V 2 bases, and 5 bases lay outside the gene matches. This CDR3 region has 15 residues. Germline-derived CDR1 and CDR2 are SGHKS and YYEKEE (reference sequence). The CDR3 loop is CASSLASGGFETQYF. The CDR3 DNA reads as TGTGCCAGCAGCTTAGCTAGCGGGGGGTTCGAGACCCAGTACTTC.

V and J are TRBV4-1 and TRBJ2-7; 9 bases line up with TRBD2. The ends lost 3 bases at V and 6 bases at J; junction bases unmatched: 9. Germline assignment: CDR1 MGHRA and CDR2 YSYEKL. The CDR3 is 15 residues long. The CDR3 DNA is TGCGCCAGCAGCCACCCGCCGGGACTAGCCGCCGAGCAGTACTTC. Encoded protein: CASSHPPGLAAEQYF.

The gene calls are TRBV6-6 and TRBJ2-7; TRBD2 matches 9 bases. The junction had 3 bases not matched to a gene; V was cut back by 5 bases and J by 7 bases. This CDR3 comprises 12 residues. Germline V gene lookup returns CDR1 MNHNY and CDR2 SVGAGI (reference sequence). The CDR3 DNA reads as TGTGCCAGCAGTCTAGCGGGGTTAGAGCAGTACTTC. Amino acid sequence: CASSLAGLEQYF.

The rearrangement links TRBV5-6 to TRBJ2-2, with D perhaps matching TRBD1 or TRBD2 (5 bases each). CDR1 SGHDT and CDR2 YYEEEE come from the germline V gene. The CDR3 is 14 residues long. Trimming cost V 5 bases and J 5 bases, with 13 bases left between them. The CDR3 region is CASRALGDTGELFF. The CDR3 DNA follows: TGTGCCAGCAGGGCGTTGGGGGATACCGGGGAGCTGTTTTTT.

The rearrangement joins TRBV6-5 to TRBJ2-7; tentative D call: TRBD2 (6 bases). The CDR3 is made up of 14 amino acids. Trimming shortened V by 5 bases and J by 6 bases, and 17 bases separated the two germline ends. Germline CDR1 reads MNHEY; CDR2 reads SVGAGI. CDR3 DNA sequence: TGTGCCAGCAGTGCCACTCTGGGGGGTCTCGAGCAGTACTTC. Its protein is CASSATLGGLEQYF.

This clone was seen only a few times. The rearrangement uses TRBV28 and TRBJ1-2, with a weak D call TRBD1 (5 bases). Trimming took off 8 bases at V and 5 bases at J, with 21 bases between the two ends. Germline V lookup: CDR1 MDHEN, CDR2 SYDVKM. The CDR3 has 15 amino acids. For the CDR3, the DNA is TGTGCCAGCTCACCCCCGGGGGATTTGAGGTATGGCTACACCTTC. Its translation: CASSPPGDLRYGYTF.

DNA for the CDR3: TGTGCCAGCAGCTTGGACACACGGGATGAAAAACTGTTTTTT. Its translation: CASSLDTRDEKLFF. The chain uses TRBV5-8 and TRBJ1-4; D gene uncertain. The germline V and J ends were trimmed by 0 bases and 6 bases, with 9 bases remaining between them. The CDR3 runs 14 residues. Germline V gene lookup returns CDR1 SGHTS and CDR2 YDEGEE. Variable domain in full (rest from reference TRBV5-8 and TRBJ1-4): EAGVTQSPTHLIKTRGQQATLRCSPISGHTSVYWYQQALGLGLQFLLWYDEGEERNRGNFPPRFSGRQFPNYSSELNVNALELEDSALYLCASSLDTRDEKLFFGSGTQLSVL.